Only a few counts were recorded for the clone carrying this T cell receptor beta chain. The antigen is undetermined. This specimen comes from a study of human T cells and chemical hapten exposure. Overall study: While the approximately 24-week study was under way, patients received diphenylcyclopropenone on the scalp every week. Study conclusions and caveats: There was a positive correlation between PT1 expanded TCR counts and patch test score. The study found expanded TCRs formed significantly more large CDR3 similarity clusters than controls.

TCRdb itself ran the RACE reads through MiXCR, one entry per CDR3 protein. This sample has about 170,000 distinct CDR3 sequences, with about 27% found just once. Per germline, CDR1 SGHTA and CDR2 FQGTGA. There are 15 residues in the CDR3. Trimming shortened V by 5 bases and J by 1 base, and 12 bases separated the two germline ends. As for time point: patch test 3, about 24 weeks after DPC sensitization. The treatment here: therapeutic diphenylcyclopropenone sensitization with weekly scalp DPC. Donation of samples came from alopecia patients who were 18 to 70 years old and suitable for DPC. The receptor's source is a woman aged 18-29 years with alopecia areata. Some clones in this sample may be carry-over from other donors' samples. This material consisted of whole blood, taken in connection with sensitization to the hapten diphenylcyclopropenone (DPC). The chain has TRBV7-3 and TRBJ2-1, with TRBD2 as a possible D gene (5 bases). The CDR3: CASSPDSRSYNEQFF. As DNA, the CDR3 is TGTGCCAGCAGCCCGGACTCGAGATCCTACAATGAGCAGTTCTTC.